A single TCR beta chain is shown here with its context. Its matching antigen is unknown. Measured with immunoSEQ multiplex PCR; TCRdb has only the in-frame clones, and not every one. The sample has tens of thousands of clones; 90% are singletons. The sample belongs to a study of neoadjuvant nivolumab and ipilimumab in lung cancer. Across the whole study: The combination arm added day-1 ipilimumab 1 mg/kg to nivolumab 3 mg/kg on days 1, 15, 29. Study results and limitations: A small number of samples were TCR sequenced. Pathologic regression was not significantly tied to TCR clonality.

CDR1 and CDR2 from the germline V gene are SGDLS and YYNGEE. V was clipped by 0 bases and J by 3 bases, with 7 bases between them. CDR3 length: 14 amino acids. The V call is TRBV9, the J call TRBJ1-5; D unclear. Sequencing used peripheral blood, obtained after neoadjuvant nivolumab, alone or with ipilimumab, at or shortly before surgery. This receptor was obtained from an adult with non-small cell lung cancer. This chain's CDR3 is CASSVDGANQPQHF. In DNA form, the CDR3 reads TGTGCCAGCAGCGTAGACGGTGCCAATCAGCCCCAGCATTTT. The full variable domain, rest sourced from reference TRBV9 and TRBJ1-5, is DSGVTQTPKHLITATGQRVTLRCSPRSGDLSVYWYQQSLDQGLQFLIQYYNGEERAKGNILERFSAQQFPDLHSELNLSSLELGDSALYFCASSVDGANQPQHFGDGTRLSIL.